The text below deals with one T cell receptor (beta chain). This specimen comes from a study of response to subunit inactivated influenza vaccine. The CDR3 is 15 amino acids. The V gene lost 4 bases and the J gene lost 4 bases, with 16 bases spanning the gap. TCRdb used MiXCR to reprocess the RT-PCR reads, holding one entry per CDR3 protein. The data show about 540,000 distinct CDR3 sequences, under 25% seen once. The same sample was also used in a study of T cells expressing NK-cell markers. That source adds: Making the TCR beta cDNA relied on 5'RACE template switching with UMIs. Sequenced donors, eight in total, included seven who were HCMV-seropositive and one who was seronegative. Of the CD8+ T cells in six or seven donors, 1.0-7.0% belonged to dominant NKG2C+ clonotypes. Expanded NKG2C+ T cell clones were not confirmed as HCMV-specific.

The sequencing here drew on CD4+ T cells sorted from PBMCs, taken roughly 12 days after vaccination. This chain connects TRBV12-3 or TRBV12-4 to TRBJ2-5; perhaps D is TRBD1 or TRBD2 (5 bases each). This clonotype was obtained from a man aged 45 to 65 who received an inactivated influenza vaccine. CDR3 coding DNA: TGTGCCAGCAGTTCCTCCGGGGCCTACACAGAGACCCAGTACTTC. It yields the protein CASSSSGAYTETQYF.